The entry below gives a single T cell receptor beta chain sequence along with its context. Its antigen is as yet unknown. Each case's diagnosis was confirmed by two pathologists on H&E. V gave up 0 bases and J gave up 2 bases, with 11 bases separating them. The CDR3 covers 15 residues. Germline V lookup: CDR1 SGDLS, CDR2 YYNGEE. The data stem from a study of immune evolution from preneoplasia to lung adenocarcinoma. The study, taken as a whole, reports: KRAS-mutant nodules had the highest T cell clonality. Later-stage lesions appeared to have more T cells, more diversity, less clonality.

The repertoire was sequenced with immunoSEQ multiplex PCR; TCRdb's copy has only in-frame clones and lacks some. The sample carries 5,000 or so clones, approximately 85% recorded once. The material sequenced was FFPE invasive lung adenocarcinoma tissue. The sequence came from a person aged 45 to 59 with lung adenocarcinoma. The chain uses TRBV9 and TRBJ1-1; D uncertain. CDR3: CASSVGAGRNTEAFF. As DNA, the CDR3 is TGTGCCAGCAGCGTAGGGGCAGGACGAAACACTGAAGCTTTCTTT.